This T cell receptor beta chain was retrieved from a study of T cell repertoires in cytomegalovirus infection. This clonotype was seen only a few times. Its target is not known. Unmatched junction bases numbered 11, after V lost 8 bases and J lost 0 bases. The CDR3 length is 15 residues. Per the germline V gene, CDR1 is SQVTM and CDR2 is ANQGSEA. MiXCR was run by TCRdb on the reads, yielding one entry per CDR3 protein. The sample lists about 60,000 distinct CDR3 sequences; approximately 36% were seen once. The sequence came from a human donor in good health (CMV status not recorded). Some clones in this sample may be carry-over from other donors' samples. The chain combines TRBV29-1 with TRBJ2-3; the match to TRBD1 covers 7 bases. Sequenced sample: PBMCs, sequenced either directly or after in vitro stimulation (not recorded which). DNA for the CDR3: TGCAGCTCCCGTACAGGGGTCAGGAGCACAGATACGCAGTATTTT. Amino acids: CSSRTGVRSTDTQYF.